This TCR beta chain was obtained from a study of shared clonotypes between healthy human individuals. About this clone: What it recognizes is unknown.

Donation came from healthy HIV-negative adults that had no recent acute infections or vaccinations. Points from the study as a whole: Across several donors, naive CD4 shared roughly 5.2%, naive CD8 about 3.2%, memory CD4 approximately 2.5%, memory CD8 over 0.3%.

Sorted-subset replicate PCRs used 200 ng DNA, roughly 28,000 T cell genomes. In the original analysis: ImmunoSEQ yielded junction-only sequences lacking quality scores, so filtering differed. Assay: immunoSEQ multiplex PCR; the TCRdb copy retains only in-frame clones and omits some. That table furnishes V, J and clone size, whereas the DNA furnished D and trimming. Among approximately 2.4 million clones listed, under 97% were seen once. The CDR3 has 16 residues. Germline assignment: CDR1 SNHLY and CDR2 FYNNEI. With 1 base removed from V and 0 bases from J, the gap between germline ends came to 12 bases.

Sequencing was performed on naive CD4+ T cells sorted from blood. The sample's subset: CD45RA+ positively selected. This sequence originates from a man between 18 and 35 years old in good health. The rearrangement links TRBV2 to TRBJ2-5; D remains ambiguous. The CDR3 region has the DNA TGTGCCAGCAGTGAAGGAAGCTTAGGCTACCAAGAGACCCAGTACTTC. Protein product: CASSEGSLGYQETQYF. The whole variable domain, remainder taken from reference TRBV2 and TRBJ2-5, is EPEVTQTPSHQVTQMGQEVILRCVPISNHLYFYWYRQILGQKVEFLVSFYNNEISEKSEIFDDQFSVERPDGSNFTLKIRSTKLEDSAMYFCASSEGSLGYQETQYFGPGTRLLVL.